The clone carrying this T cell receptor beta chain was recorded at least ten times. Antigen specificity is unknown. The ends were cut back, 3 bases at V and 12 bases at J, with 12 bases in the middle. The CDR3 spans 12 residues. CDR1 SGHAT and CDR2 FQNNGV come from the germline V gene. This sample is part of a study of T cells in Graves' hyperthyroidism and ophthalmopathy. Findings and caveats of the study: A 13 V-J signature model discriminated ophthalmopathy versus stable hyperthyroidism.

If no ophthalmopathy progression occurred within 18 months, Graves' hyperthyroidism was stable. RNA transcripts gave rise to amplified TCR beta CDR3 regions. HTBI primers were employed in a first-round RT-PCR of the TCR CDR3. Using its own MiXCR run on the multiplex PCR reads, TCRdb lists one record per CDR3 protein. This table holds around 200,000 distinct CDR3 sequences, over 15% found once. The sequencing input was blood. The chain carries TRBV11-2 and TRBJ2-1, with a tentative D call TRBD1 (5 bases). This receptor was obtained from a woman in her forties or fifties with Graves' hyperthyroidism. The CDR3 bases are TGTGCCAGCAGCTTCCGACGGACACGGCAGTTCTTC. Amino acid sequence: CASSFRRTRQFF.